This T cell receptor (beta chain) was identified during a study of blood T cell repertoires in COVID-19. The overall study: The United States, Italy and Spain were the sources of the acute and convalescent COVID-19 samples. PBMCs, B-cell-depleted T cells, or T cells were the source of the cDNA or gDNA that made up the material.

The germline V gene has CDR1 LNHDA and CDR2 SQIVND (reference sequence). The V and J ends lost 5 bases and 4 bases, in that order; junction bases with no gene match: 10. This CDR3 contains 15 residues. Original analysis: By means of reference gene primer amplification, nucleated cell counts were estimated. Here immunoSEQ multiplex PCR was the method, and the copy in TCRdb shows in-frame clones only, minus some. V and J calls and clone size come straight from that table; D and trimming were deduced from the DNA. The table has about 210,000 clones, roughly 80% seen once. This clone was picked up one time.

This chain connects TRBV19 to TRBJ1-2; 7 nucleotides agree with TRBD1. This TCR was sampled from a man between 60 and 75 years old with acute or convalescent COVID-19. Sequenced material: peripheral blood. The CDR3: CASSLSAGGAYGYTF. DNA of the CDR3: TGTGCCAGTAGTTTATCGGCAGGGGGAGCCTATGGCTACACCTTC.